This TCR beta chain was found in a study of blood T cell repertoires in COVID-19. Study context: Sources were T cells, B-cell-depleted T cells, or PBMCs; the material itself was cDNA or gDNA.

Authors' processing steps: Researchers report that nucleated cell counts were estimated from reference gene primer amplification. Produced via immunoSEQ multiplex PCR; TCRdb's table is partial and in-frame only. D and trimming come from the DNA, and the V and J calls and clone size come from that table. Found here are about 160,000 clones, 84% of them singletons; the top ten hold roughly 2.2%. Germline V gene sequence: CDR1 SGHRS, CDR2 YFSETQ. The CDR3 loop spans 14 amino acids. Trimming removed 6 bases from V and 5 bases from J, with 14 bases in between. This chain uses TRBV5-1 with TRBJ1-4; D ambiguous. Sample: peripheral blood. This clonotype originated in a man between 70 and 80 years old with acute or convalescent COVID-19. CDR3 region: CASTSVPQNEKLFF. The CDR3 nucleotides are TGCGCCAGCACCTCCGTGCCGCAGAATGAAAAACTGTTTTTT.